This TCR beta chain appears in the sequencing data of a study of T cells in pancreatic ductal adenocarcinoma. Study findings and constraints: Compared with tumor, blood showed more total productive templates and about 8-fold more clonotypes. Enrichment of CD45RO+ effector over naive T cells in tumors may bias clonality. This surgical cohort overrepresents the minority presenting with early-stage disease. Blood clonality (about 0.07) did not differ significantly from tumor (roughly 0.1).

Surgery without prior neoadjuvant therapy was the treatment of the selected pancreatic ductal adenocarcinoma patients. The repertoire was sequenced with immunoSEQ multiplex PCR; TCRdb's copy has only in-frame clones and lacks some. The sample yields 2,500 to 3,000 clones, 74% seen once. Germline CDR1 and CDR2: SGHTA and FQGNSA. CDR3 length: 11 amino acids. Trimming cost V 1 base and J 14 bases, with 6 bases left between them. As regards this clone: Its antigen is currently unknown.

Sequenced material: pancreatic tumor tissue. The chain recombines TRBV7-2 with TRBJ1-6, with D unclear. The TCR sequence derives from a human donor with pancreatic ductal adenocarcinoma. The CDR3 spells CASSLGGTLHF. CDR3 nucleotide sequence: TGTGCCAGCAGCTTAGGGGGAACCCTCCACTTT.